The 21 T cell receptor beta chains below were found in one sample sequenced in a study of CD4 T cells in relation to SARS-CoV-2 and coronaviruses. No cognate antigen is known for these TCRs. The unexposed donors gave CD4+ T cells in about 2010-2018, prior to COVID-19. CD4+ T cells were isolated from the cells after nine to eleven days of culture. TCRdb's table, derived via immunoSEQ multiplex PCR, lists solely in-frame clones and lacks some. The data contain more than 25,000 clones, roughly 72% of them singletons. Sample: CD4+ T cells from PBMCs, cultured in vitro. All receptors come from a human donor in good health.

V usage is TRBV11-2 and J usage is TRBJ2-3, with 8 bases that match TRBD2. Looked up from germline, CDR1 is SGHAT and CDR2 is FQNNGV. This CDR3 has 15 amino acids. Unmatched junction bases numbered 9, after V lost 7 bases and J lost 3 bases. The CDR3 reads CASTPAGERTDTQYF. CDR3 bases: TGTGCCAGCACCCCAGCGGGGGAGAGGACAGATACGCAGTATTTT.

The rearrangement links TRBV4-1 to TRBJ2-7; the D is unclear. With 2 bases removed from V and 5 bases from J, the gap between germline ends came to 13 bases. CDR1 is MGHRA, CDR2 YSYEKL, per germline. The CDR3 is 14 residues long. The CDR3 DNA is TGCGCCAGCAGCCAACCTCGGAGTACCAACGAGCAGTACTTC. Its protein is CASSQPRSTNEQYF.

This clone has a handful of counts. The chain couples TRBV2 to TRBJ2-7; D might be TRBD1 (6 bases). CDR1 is SNHLY and CDR2 is FYNNEI in the germline V gene. This CDR3 has 12 amino acids. V was clipped by 6 bases and J by 2 bases, with 8 bases between them. CDR3: CASRGAAYEQYF. CDR3 coding DNA: TGTGCCAGCAGGGGGGCCGCCTACGAGCAGTACTTC.

This clone was seen just once. CDR3 in DNA: TGTGCCAGCAGCCAAGTGGGTACCTACAATGAGCAGTTCTTC. It yields the protein CASSQVGTYNEQFF. This rearrangement joins TRBV4-2 to TRBJ2-1; D unresolved. V lost 1 base, J lost 2 bases, and 6 bases lay in between. The CDR3 extends over 14 amino acids. CDR1 is LGHNA and CDR2 is YNFKEQ in the germline V gene.

The CDR3 DNA sequence: TGTGCCAGCTCCCCTCGGGACTTTTACACCGGGGAGCTGTTTTTT. It codes for CASSPRDFYTGELFF. V usage is TRBV9 and J usage is TRBJ2-2; D is perhaps TRBD2 (6 bases). CDR1 SGDLS and CDR2 YYNGEE come from the germline V gene. V lost 7 bases and J lost 3, with 16 bases in between. There are 15 residues in the CDR3.

The V and J genes are TRBV9 and TRBJ2-3, with 11 positions matching TRBD1. There are 15 residues in the CDR3. Germline loops: CDR1 SGDLS, CDR2 YYNGEE. J lost 4 bases, V lost 4 bases, and 5 bases had no gene match. The chain's CDR3 is CASSLGQGVPDTQYF. Written as DNA, the CDR3 is TGTGCCAGCAGCTTGGGACAGGGGGTTCCAGATACGCAGTATTTT.

V gene TRBV5-1 combines with J gene TRBJ1-3; D perhaps matches TRBD1 (5 bases). The CDR3 extends over 14 amino acids. V was clipped by 4 bases and J by 3 bases, with 11 bases between them. The germline V gene has CDR1 SGHRS and CDR2 YFSETQ. This CDR3 reads CASSLGDGGNTIYF. In nucleotides, the CDR3 is TGCGCCAGCAGCCTGGGGGACGGTGGAAACACCATATATTTT.

The V gene is TRBV21-1, the J gene TRBJ2-5. TRBV21-1 is reported as a pseudogene. There are 16 residues in the CDR3. The CDR3 spells CASSKRSTVFQETQYF. CDR3 nucleotide sequence: TGTGCCAGCAGCAAACGGTCGACGGTTTTCCAAGAGACCCAGTACTTC.

The genes are TRBV6-5 and TRBJ2-7, with D uncertain. Germline CDR1 and CDR2: MNHEY and SVGAGI. There are 14 residues in the CDR3. Between the trimmed V and J ends, which lost 4 bases and 2 bases, there was a span of 12 bases. The CDR3 region has the DNA TGTGCCAGCAGTTCGTCAACTGGGACCTACGAGCAGTACTTC. It codes for CASSSSTGTYEQYF.

CDR3 residues: CASTGTVGNQPQHF. The CDR3 DNA reads as TGTGCCAGCACGGGGACCGTGGGCAATCAGCCCCAGCATTTT. The chain carries TRBV2 and TRBJ1-5; tentatively, D is TRBD1 (5 bases). The germline gives CDR1 SNHLY, CDR2 FYNNEI. The ends were cut back, 7 bases at V and 2 bases at J, with 12 bases in the middle. This CDR3 contains 14 residues. The full variable domain, in which reference TRBV2 and TRBJ1-5 provide the parts outside the CDR3, is EPEVTQTPSHQVTQMGQEVILRCVPISNHLYFYWYRQILGQKVEFLVSFYNNEISEKSEIFDDQFSVERPDGSNFTLKIRSTKLEDSAMYFCASTGTVGNQPQHFGDGTRLSIL.

The V gene is TRBV3-1 (or the pseudogene TRBV3-2), the J gene TRBJ1-2; D call uncertain. With 1 base removed from V and 5 bases from J, the gap between germline ends came to 8 bases. The CDR3 extends over 13 amino acids. Per germline, CDR1 LGHDT and CDR2 YNNKEL (reference sequence). The DNA for the CDR3 is TGTGCCAGCAGCCAAGTTCAGTGGTATGGCTACACCTTC. It codes for CASSQVQWYGYTF.

The gene calls are TRBV12-2 and TRBJ2-7. TRBV12-2 is reported as a pseudogene. The CDR3 is 15 amino acids. DNA for the CDR3: TGTGCAAGTCGCTTAGCCCTGGGAAGGGCCTACGAGCAGTACTTC. Translated: CASRLALGRAYEQYF.

CDR3 residues: CASSRDGEGNQPQHF. The CDR3 nucleotides read TGTGCCAGTAGTAGGGACGGTGAAGGCAATCAGCCCCAGCATTTT. The chain has TRBV19 and TRBJ1-5; the D gene is possibly TRBD1 (5 bases). V was shortened by 4 bases and J by 2 bases, with 12 bases between the two germline ends. The CDR3 is made up of 15 amino acids. Germline V CDR1 and CDR2: LNHDA, SQIVND (reference sequence).

The V call is TRBV9, the J call TRBJ2-2; 8 nucleotides agree with TRBD2. Germline CDR1 is SGDLS and CDR2 is YYNGEE. J lost 6 bases, V lost 0 bases, and 1 base had no gene match. The CDR3 has 14 amino acids. The CDR3 nucleotides are TGTGCCAGCAGCGTAGCCGGGGGGGCCGGGGAGCTGTTTTTT. This codes for CASSVAGGAGELFF. Combining the CDR3 with reference TRBV9 and TRBJ2-2 gives the whole variable domain DSGVTQTPKHLITATGQRVTLRCSPRSGDLSVYWYQQSLDQGLQFLIQYYNGEERAKGNILERFSAQQFPDLHSELNLSSLELGDSALYFCASSVAGGAGELFFGEGSRLTVL.

This clone has a handful of counts. The chain links TRBV6-6 to TRBJ1-3; no clear D. The CDR3 sequence is 16 residues long. Per germline, CDR1 MNHNY and CDR2 SVGAGI (reference sequence). V shed 3 bases and J shed 0 bases, with 12 bases lying between them. The CDR3 here is CASSYGPDYSGNTIYF. CDR3 DNA sequence: TGTGCCAGCAGTTATGGGCCCGACTACTCTGGAAACACCATATATTTT.

V gene TRBV19 combines with J gene TRBJ2-3; no firm D call. With 5 bases removed from V and 8 bases from J, the gap between germline ends came to 8 bases. The CDR3 length is 11 residues. Germline CDR1 reads LNHDA; CDR2 reads SQIVND (reference sequence). The CDR3: CASSQAGTQYF. The CDR3 bases are TGTGCCAGTAGTCAGGCCGGTACGCAGTATTTT.

The rearrangement uses TRBV24-1 and TRBJ2-5; D may be TRBD1 or TRBD2 (5 bases each). This CDR3 is built from 13 residues. CDR1 is KGHDR and CDR2 is SFDVKD in the germline V gene. V was shortened by 2 bases and J by 5 bases, with 8 bases between the two germline ends. This CDR3 is CATSDWDGETQYF. In DNA form, the CDR3 reads TGTGCCACCAGTGATTGGGACGGGGAGACCCAGTACTTC.

The V gene is TRBV5-1, the J gene TRBJ2-3, with D tentatively TRBD1 (6 bases). Deletions cut 4 bases from V and 2 bases from J, with 11 bases between. Germline loops: CDR1 SGHRS, CDR2 YFSETQ. The CDR3 has 14 residues. CDR3 bases: TGCGCCAGCAGCCTCGGACAGCCCACAGATACGCAGTATTTT. Translating gives CASSLGQPTDTQYF. The whole variable domain, remainder taken from reference TRBV5-1 and TRBJ2-3, is KAGVTQTPRYLIKTRGQQVTLSCSPISGHRSVSWYQQTPGQGLQFLFEYFSETQRNKGNFPGRFSGRQFSNSRSEMNVSTLELGDSALYLCASSLGQPTDTQYFGPGTRLTVL.

J is TRBJ2-5 and V is TRBV29-1, with 15 positions matching TRBD2. This CDR3 is built from 15 residues. After removal of 5 bases from V and 4 bases from J, the junction contained 5 bases not matched to a gene. Germline-derived CDR1 and CDR2 are SQVTM and ANQGSEA. Here the CDR3 reads CSVTKGLAGGETQYF. The CDR3 coding sequence is TGCAGCGTTACAAAGGGACTAGCGGGAGGAGAGACCCAGTACTTC. Supplemented by reference TRBV29-1 and TRBJ2-5, the full variable domain reads SAVISQKPSRDICQRGTSLTIQCQVDSQVTMMFWYRQQPGQSLTLIATANQGSEATYESGFVIDKFPISRPNLTFSTLTVSNMSPEDSSIYLCSVTKGLAGGETQYFGPGTRLLVL.

This clone has just one count. This chain links TRBV5-1 with TRBJ2-5, with unresolved D. The CDR3 extends over 12 amino acids. Trimming cost V 5 bases and J 1 base, with 6 bases left between them. Germline V lookup: CDR1 SGHRS, CDR2 YFSETQ. CDR3 residues: CASSLSQETQYF. The CDR3 DNA is TGCGCCAGCAGTTTATCCCAAGAGACCCAGTACTTC.

The chain employs TRBV6-2 or TRBV6-3 and TRBJ2-3, with 8 nucleotides matching TRBD2. The V gene's germline CDR1 is MNHEY and CDR2 SVGEGT. The CDR3 loop spans 15 amino acids. V lost 2 bases and J lost 2; bases outside the gene matches: 3. The chain's CDR3 is CASSYLAGLTDTQYF. CDR3 nucleotide sequence: TGTGCCAGCAGTTACCTAGCGGGCCTCACAGATACGCAGTATTTT.